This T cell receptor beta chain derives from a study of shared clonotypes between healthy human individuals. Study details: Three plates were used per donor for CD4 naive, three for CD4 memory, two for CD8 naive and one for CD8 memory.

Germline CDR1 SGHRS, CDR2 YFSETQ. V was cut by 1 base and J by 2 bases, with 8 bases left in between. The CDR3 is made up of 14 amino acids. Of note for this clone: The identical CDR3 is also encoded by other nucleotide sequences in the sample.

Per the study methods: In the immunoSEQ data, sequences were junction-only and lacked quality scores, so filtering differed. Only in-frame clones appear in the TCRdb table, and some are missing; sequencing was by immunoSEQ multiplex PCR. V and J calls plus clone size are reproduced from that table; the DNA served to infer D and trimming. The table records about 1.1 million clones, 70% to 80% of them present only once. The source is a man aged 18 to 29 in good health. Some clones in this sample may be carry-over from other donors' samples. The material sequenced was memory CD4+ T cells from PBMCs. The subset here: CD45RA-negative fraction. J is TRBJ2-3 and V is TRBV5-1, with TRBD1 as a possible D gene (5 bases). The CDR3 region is CASSLQGPTDTQYF. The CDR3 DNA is TGCGCCAGCAGCTTGCAGGGCCCCACAGATACGCAGTATTTT.